This T cell receptor (beta chain) emerged from a study of beta chain features in type 1 diabetes. The entirety of the isolated RNA underwent reverse transcription, so expressed TCRB transcripts were sequenced. The table came from immunoSEQ multiplex PCR; TCRdb's copy has only in-frame clones and leaves some out. The repertoire has some 150,000 clones, 13% of them found once; the top ten carry less than 1.5%. Regarding the study as a whole: In all four CD4+ subsets, TCRB CDR3 length was significantly, moderately reduced in type 1 diabetes.

A note on this clone: Its antigen remains unknown.

The CDR3 covers 12 residues. Trimming took off 3 bases at V and 2 bases at J, with 5 bases between the two ends. Germline-derived CDR1 and CDR2 are SGHNT and YENEEA. The chain has TRBV11-3 and TRBJ2-7, with D tentatively TRBD2 (5 bases). This sequence originates from a man between 18 and 29 years old with type 1 diabetes. Material for sequencing was central memory CD4+ T cells from blood. In DNA, the CDR3 is TGTGCCAGCAGCTTGCGGGCCTACGAGCAGTACTTC. Its translation: CASSLRAYEQYF.